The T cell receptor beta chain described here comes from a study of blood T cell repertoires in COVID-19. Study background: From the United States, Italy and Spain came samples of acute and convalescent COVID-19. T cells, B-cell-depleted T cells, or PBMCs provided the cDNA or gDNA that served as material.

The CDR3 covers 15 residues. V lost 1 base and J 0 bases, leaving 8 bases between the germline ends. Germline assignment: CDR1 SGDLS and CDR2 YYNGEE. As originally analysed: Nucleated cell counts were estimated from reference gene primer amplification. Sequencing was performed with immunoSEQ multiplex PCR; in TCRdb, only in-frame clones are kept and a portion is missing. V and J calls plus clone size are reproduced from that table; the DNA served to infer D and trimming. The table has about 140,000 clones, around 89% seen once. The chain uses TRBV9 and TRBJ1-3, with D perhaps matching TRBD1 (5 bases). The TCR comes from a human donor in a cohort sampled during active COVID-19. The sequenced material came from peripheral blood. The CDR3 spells CASSVQGLSGNTIYF. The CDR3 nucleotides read TGTGCCAGCAGCGTACAGGGTCTCTCTGGAAACACCATATATTTT.